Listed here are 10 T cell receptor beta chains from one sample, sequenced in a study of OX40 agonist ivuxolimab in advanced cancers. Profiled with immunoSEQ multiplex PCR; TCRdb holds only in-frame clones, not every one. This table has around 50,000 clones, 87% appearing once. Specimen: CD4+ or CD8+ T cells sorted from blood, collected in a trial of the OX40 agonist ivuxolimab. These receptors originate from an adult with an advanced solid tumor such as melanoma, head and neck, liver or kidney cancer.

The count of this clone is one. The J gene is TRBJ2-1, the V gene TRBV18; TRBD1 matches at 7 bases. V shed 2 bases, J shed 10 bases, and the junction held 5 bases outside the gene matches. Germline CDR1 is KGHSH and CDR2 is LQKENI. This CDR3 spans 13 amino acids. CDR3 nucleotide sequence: TGTGCCAGCTCACCAAGCCAGGGGGAAGAGCAGTTCTTC. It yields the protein CASSPSQGEEQFF.

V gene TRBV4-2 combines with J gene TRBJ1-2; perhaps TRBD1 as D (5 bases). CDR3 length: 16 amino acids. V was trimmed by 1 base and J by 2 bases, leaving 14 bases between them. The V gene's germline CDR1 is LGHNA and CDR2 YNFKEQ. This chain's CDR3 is CASSQAGGASNYGYTF. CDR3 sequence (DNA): TGTGCCAGCAGCCAAGCAGGTGGGGCATCCAACTATGGCTACACCTTC.

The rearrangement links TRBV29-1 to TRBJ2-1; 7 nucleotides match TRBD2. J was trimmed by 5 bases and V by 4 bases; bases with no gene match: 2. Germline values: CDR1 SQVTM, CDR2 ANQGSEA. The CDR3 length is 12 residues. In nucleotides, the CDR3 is TGCAGCGTTGCGCTAGCGGACAATGAGCAGTTCTTC. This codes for CSVALADNEQFF.

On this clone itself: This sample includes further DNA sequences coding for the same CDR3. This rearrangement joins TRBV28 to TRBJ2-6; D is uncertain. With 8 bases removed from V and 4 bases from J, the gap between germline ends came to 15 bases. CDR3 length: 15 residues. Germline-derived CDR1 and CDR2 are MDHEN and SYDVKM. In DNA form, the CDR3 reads TGTGCCAGCCACGCAGTCCGGTCGGGGGCCAACGTCCTGACTTTC. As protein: CASHAVRSGANVLTF.

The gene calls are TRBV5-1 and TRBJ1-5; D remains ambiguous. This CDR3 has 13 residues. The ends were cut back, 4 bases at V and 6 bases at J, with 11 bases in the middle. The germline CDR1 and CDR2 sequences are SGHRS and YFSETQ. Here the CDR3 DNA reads TGCGCCAGCAGCCGCCGGTCCGGTCAGCCCCAGCATTTT. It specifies CASSRRSGQPQHF.

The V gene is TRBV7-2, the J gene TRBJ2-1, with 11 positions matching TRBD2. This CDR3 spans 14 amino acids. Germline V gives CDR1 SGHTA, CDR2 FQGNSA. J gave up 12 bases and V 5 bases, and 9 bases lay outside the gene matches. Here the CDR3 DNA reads TGTGCCAGCAGCCCCACTAGCGGGAGATTATCGCAGTTCTTC. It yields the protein CASSPTSGRLSQFF.

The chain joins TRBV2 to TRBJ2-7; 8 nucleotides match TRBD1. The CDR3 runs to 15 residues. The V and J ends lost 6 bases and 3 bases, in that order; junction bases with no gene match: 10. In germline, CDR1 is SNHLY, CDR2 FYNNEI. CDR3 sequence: CASRLIRGRDYEQYV. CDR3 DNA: TGTGCCAGCAGGCTAATCAGGGGGCGCGACTACGAGCAGTACGTC.

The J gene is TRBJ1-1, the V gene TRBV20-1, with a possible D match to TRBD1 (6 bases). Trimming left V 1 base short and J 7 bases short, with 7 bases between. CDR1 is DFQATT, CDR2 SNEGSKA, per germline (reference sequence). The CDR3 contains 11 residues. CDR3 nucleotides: TGCAGTGCTAGAGGGGACATTGAAGCTTTCTTT. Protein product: CSARGDIEAFF.

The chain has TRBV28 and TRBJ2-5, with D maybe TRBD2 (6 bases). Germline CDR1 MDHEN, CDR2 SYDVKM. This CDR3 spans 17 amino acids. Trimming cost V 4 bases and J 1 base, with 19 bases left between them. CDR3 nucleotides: TGTGCCAGCAGTTCCACCCCCAATCTAGCGCCCCAAGAGACCCAGTACTTC. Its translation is CASSSTPNLAPQETQYF.

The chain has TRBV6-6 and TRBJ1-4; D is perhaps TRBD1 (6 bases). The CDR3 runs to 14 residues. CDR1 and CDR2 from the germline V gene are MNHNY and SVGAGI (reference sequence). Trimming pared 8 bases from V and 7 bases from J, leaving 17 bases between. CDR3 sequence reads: CASLDTGFGEKLFF. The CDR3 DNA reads TGTGCCAGCCTCGACACAGGGTTCGGTGAAAAACTGTTTTTT.